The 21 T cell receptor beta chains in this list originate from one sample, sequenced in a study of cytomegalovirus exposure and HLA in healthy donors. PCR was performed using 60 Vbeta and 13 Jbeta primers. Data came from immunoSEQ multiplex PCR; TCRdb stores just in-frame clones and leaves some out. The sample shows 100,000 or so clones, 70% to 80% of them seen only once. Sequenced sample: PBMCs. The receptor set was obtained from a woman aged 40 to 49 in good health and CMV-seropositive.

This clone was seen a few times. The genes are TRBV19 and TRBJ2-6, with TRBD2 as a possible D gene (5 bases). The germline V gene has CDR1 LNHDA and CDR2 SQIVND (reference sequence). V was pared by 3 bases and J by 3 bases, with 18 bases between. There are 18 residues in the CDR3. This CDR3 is CASSMKAGGLYGANVLTF. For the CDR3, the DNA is TGTGCCAGTAGTATGAAGGCAGGCGGACTCTATGGGGCCAACGTCCTGACTTTC.

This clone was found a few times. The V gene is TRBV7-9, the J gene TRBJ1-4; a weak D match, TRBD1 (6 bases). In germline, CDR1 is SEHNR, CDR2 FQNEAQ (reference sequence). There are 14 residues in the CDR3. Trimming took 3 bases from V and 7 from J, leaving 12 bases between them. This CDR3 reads CASSFGTSGEKLFF. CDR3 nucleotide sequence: TGTGCCAGCAGCTTCGGGACATCAGGTGAAAAACTGTTTTTT.

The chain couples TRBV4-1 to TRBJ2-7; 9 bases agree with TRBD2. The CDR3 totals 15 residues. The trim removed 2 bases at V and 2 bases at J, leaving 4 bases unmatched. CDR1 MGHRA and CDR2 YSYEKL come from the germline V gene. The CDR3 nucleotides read TGCGCCAGCAGCCAACCCCAGCGGGGGGCCTACGAGCAGTACTTC. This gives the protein CASSQPQRGAYEQYF.

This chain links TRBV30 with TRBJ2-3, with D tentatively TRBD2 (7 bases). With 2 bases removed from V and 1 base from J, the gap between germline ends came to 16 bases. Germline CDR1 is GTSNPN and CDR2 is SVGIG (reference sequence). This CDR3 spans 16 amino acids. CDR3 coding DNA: TGTGCCTGGAGTCGCAAACAGGGAGGGGGCACAGATACGCAGTATTTT. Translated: CAWSRKQGGGTDTQYF.

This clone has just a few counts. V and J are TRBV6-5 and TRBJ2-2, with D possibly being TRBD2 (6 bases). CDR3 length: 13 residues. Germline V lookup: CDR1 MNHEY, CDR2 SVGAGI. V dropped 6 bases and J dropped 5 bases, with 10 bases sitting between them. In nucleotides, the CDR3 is TGTGCCAGCAGCAGGACTATAACCGGGGAGCTGTTTTTT. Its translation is CASSRTITGELFF.

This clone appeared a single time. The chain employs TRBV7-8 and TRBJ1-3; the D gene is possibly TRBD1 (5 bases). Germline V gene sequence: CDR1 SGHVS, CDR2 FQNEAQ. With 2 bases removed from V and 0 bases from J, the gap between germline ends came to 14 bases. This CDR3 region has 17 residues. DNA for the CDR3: TGTGCCAGCAGCTTATGGTGGGGCGGAAGCTCTGGAAACACCATATATTTT. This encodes CASSLWWGGSSGNTIYF.

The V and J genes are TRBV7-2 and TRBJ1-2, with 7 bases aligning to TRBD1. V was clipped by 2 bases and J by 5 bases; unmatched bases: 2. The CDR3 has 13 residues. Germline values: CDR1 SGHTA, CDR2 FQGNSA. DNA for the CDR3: TGTGCCAGCAGCTTATGGGGACAGTATGGCTACACCTTC. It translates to CASSLWGQYGYTF.

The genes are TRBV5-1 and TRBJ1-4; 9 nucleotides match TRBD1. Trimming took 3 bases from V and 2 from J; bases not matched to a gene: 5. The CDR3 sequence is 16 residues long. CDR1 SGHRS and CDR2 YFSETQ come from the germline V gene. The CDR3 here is CASSYGQGRTNEKLFF. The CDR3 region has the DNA TGCGCCAGCAGCTACGGACAGGGGAGGACTAATGAAAAACTGTTTTTT.

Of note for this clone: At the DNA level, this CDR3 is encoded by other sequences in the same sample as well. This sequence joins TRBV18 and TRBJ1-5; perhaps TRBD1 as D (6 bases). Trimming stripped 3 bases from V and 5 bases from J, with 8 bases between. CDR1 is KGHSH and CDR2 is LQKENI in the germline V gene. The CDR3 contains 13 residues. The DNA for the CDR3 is TGTGCCAGCTCACCGGACAGAGATCAGCCCCAGCATTTT. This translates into CASSPDRDQPQHF.

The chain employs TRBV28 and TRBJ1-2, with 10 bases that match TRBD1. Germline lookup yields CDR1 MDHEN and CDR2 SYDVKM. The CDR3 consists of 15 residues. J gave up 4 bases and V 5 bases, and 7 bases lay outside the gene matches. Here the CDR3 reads CASSTGQGNIYGYTF. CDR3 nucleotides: TGTGCCAGCAGTACGGGACAGGGGAACATCTATGGCTACACCTTC.

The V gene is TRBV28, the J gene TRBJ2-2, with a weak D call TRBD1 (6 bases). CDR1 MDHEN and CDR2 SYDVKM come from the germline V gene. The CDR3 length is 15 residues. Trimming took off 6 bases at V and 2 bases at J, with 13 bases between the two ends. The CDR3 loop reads CASRAGTLNTGELFF. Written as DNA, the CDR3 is TGTGCCAGCAGGGCCGGGACACTCAACACCGGGGAGCTGTTTTTT.

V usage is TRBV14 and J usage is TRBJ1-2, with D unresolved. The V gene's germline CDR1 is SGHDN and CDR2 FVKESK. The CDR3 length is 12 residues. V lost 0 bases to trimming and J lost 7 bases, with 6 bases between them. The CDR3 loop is CASSQERVGYTF. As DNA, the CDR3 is TGTGCCAGCAGCCAAGAGCGGGTTGGCTACACCTTC.

In nucleotides, the CDR3 is TGTGCCTGGAGTGTAACGGGGGGGGCAGCAGATACGCAGTATTTT. It is translated as CAWSVTGGAADTQYF. The chain couples TRBV30 to TRBJ2-3; TRBD2 aligns across 8 bases. The CDR3 runs to 15 residues. Trimming took 0 bases from V and 4 from J; bases not matched to a gene: 6. Looked up from germline, CDR1 is GTSNPN and CDR2 is SVGIG (reference sequence).

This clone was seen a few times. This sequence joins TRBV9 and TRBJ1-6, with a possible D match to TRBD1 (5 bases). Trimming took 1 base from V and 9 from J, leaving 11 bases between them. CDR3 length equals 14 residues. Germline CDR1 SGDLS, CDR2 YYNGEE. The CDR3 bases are TGTGCCAGCAGCGTATGGGGGGTGGCTTCACCCCTCCACTTT. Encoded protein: CASSVWGVASPLHF.

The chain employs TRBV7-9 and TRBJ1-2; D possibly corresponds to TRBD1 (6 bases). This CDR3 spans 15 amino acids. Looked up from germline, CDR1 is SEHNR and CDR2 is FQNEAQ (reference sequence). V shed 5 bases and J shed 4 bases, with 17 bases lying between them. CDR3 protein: CASSLRGQPLYGYTF. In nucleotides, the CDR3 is TGTGCCAGCAGCCTCAGAGGACAGCCTCTCTATGGCTACACCTTC.

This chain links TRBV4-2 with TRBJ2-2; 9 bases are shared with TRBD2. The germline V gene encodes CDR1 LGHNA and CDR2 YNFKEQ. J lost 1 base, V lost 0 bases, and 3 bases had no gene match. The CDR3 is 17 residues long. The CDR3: CASSQDFSGGNTGELFF. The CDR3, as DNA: TGTGCCAGCAGCCAAGATTTTAGCGGGGGGAACACCGGGGAGCTGTTTTTT.

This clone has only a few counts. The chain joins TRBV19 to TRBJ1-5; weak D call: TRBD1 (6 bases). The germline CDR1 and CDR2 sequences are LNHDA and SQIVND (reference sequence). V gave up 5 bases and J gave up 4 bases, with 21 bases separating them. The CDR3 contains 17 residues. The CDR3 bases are TGTGCCAGTAGTTTGGGGGCTTGGTTAGATAGGAATCAGCCCCAGCATTTT. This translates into CASSLGAWLDRNQPQHF.

The CDR3 spells CASSKDYGFQSYEQYF. In DNA, the CDR3 is TGTGCCAGTAGTAAGGACTACGGGTTCCAATCCTACGAGCAGTACTTC. The V gene is TRBV19, the J gene TRBJ2-7; TRBD2 might be the D (6 bases). CDR1 and CDR2 (germline): LNHDA, SQIVND (reference sequence). The CDR3 has 16 amino acids. V lost 4 bases, J lost 1 base, and 17 bases lay in between.

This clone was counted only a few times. The CDR3 region has the DNA TGTGCCAGCAGCTTATCTCGGGGGGGCCTTGAGACCCAGTACTTC. Residues: CASSLSRGGLETQYF. The chain joins TRBV7-2 to TRBJ2-5; 8 positions agree with TRBD2. Germline V gene data show CDR1 as SGHTA and CDR2 as FQGNSA. This CDR3 is 15 amino acids long. V lost 2 bases, J lost 5 bases, and 7 bases stayed unmatched.

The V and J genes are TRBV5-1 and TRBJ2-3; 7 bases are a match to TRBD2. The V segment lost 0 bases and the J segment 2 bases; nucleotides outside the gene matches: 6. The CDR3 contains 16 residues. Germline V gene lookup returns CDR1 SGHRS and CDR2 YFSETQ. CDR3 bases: TGCGCCAGCAGCTTGGGGGCTAGCGGATTCACAGATACGCAGTATTTT. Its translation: CASSLGASGFTDTQYF.

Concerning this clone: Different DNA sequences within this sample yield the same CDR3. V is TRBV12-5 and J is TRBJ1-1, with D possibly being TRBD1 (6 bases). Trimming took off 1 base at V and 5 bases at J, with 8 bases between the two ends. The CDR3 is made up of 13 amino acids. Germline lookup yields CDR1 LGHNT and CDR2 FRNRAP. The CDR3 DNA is TGTGCTAGTGGTTTGGAACAGGGTACTGAAGCTTTCTTT. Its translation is CASGLEQGTEAFF.